The TCR beta chain under discussion was sequenced for a study of T cells in Graves' hyperthyroidism and ophthalmopathy. RNA transcripts served as the template for amplifying TCR beta CDR3 regions. A set of HTBI primers served as the primers for a first-round RT-PCR of the TCR CDR3. TCRdb re-analysed the multiplex PCR reads in MiXCR, keeping a single row per CDR3 protein. This sample yields 380,000 or so distinct CDR3 sequences, of which 19% are seen a single time; around 3.4% belongs to the top ten. Each patient was aged 18 to 65 and had newly diagnosed hyperthyroidism of under 2 months' duration. This clonotype was observed a handful of times. The CDR3 has 14 amino acids. Germline values: CDR1 LGHDT, CDR2 YNNKEL (reference sequence). With 4 bases clipped from V and 6 bases from J, the junction kept 9 bases outside the gene matches.

The V gene is TRBV3-1, the J gene TRBJ2-7; 7 nucleotides align to TRBD2. The source material was blood. This clonotype was obtained from a young woman with Graves' hyperthyroidism. The CDR3 DNA reads TGTGCCAGCAGCCCTTACAGCGGGGACGGCGAGCAGTACTTC. Its translation is CASSPYSGDGEQYF.